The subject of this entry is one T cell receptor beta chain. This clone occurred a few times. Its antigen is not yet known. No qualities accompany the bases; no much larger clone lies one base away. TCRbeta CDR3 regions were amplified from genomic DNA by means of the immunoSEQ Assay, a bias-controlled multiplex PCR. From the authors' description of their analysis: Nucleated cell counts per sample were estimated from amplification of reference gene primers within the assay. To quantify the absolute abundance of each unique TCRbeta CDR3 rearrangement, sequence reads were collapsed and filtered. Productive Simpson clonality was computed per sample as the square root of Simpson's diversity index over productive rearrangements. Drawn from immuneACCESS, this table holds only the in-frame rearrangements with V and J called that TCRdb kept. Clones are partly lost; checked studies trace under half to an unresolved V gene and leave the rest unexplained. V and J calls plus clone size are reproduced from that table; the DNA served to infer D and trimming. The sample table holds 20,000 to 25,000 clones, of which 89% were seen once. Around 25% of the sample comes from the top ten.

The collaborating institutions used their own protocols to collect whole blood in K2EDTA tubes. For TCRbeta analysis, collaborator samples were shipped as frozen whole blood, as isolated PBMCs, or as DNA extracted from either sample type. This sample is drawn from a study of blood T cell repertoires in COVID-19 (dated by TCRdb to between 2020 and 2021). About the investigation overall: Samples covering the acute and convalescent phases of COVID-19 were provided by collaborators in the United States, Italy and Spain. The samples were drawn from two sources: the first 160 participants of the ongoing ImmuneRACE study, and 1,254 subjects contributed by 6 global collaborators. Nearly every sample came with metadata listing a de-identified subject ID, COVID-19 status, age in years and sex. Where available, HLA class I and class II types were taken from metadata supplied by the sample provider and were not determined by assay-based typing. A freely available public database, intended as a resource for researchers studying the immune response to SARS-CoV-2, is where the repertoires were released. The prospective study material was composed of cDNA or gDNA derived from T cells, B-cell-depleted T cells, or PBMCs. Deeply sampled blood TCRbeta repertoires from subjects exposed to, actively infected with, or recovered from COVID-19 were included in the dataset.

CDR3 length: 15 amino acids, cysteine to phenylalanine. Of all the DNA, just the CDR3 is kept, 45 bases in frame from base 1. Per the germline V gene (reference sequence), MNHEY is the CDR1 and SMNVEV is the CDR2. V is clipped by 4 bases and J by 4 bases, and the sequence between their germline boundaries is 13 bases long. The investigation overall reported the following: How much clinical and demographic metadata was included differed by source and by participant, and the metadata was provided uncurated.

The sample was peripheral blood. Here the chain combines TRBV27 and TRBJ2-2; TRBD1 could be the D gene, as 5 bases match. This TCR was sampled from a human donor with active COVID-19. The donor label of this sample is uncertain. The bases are TGTGCCAGCAGTTATGGGGCTCTAGGCACCGGGGAGCTGTTTTTT. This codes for CASSYGALGTGELFF.